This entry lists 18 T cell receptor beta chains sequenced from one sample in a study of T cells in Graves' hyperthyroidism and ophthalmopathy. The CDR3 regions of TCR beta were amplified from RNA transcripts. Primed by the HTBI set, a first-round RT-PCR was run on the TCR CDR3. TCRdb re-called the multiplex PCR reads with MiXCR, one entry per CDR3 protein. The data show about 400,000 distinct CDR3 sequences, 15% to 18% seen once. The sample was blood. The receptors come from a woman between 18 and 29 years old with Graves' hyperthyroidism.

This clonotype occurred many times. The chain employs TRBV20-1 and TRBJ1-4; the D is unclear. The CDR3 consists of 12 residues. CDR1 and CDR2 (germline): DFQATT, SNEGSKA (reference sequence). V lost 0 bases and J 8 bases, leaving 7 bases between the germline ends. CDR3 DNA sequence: TGCAGTGCTAGAGAAGCGATGGAAAAACTGTTTTTT. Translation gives CSAREAMEKLFF.

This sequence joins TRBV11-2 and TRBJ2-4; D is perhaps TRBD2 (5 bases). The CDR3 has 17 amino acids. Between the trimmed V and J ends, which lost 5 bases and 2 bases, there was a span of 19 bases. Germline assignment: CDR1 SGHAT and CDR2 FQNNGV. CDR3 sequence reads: CASSPNPRGLSKNIQYF. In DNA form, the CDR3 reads TGTGCCAGCAGCCCGAACCCCCGAGGGCTATCCAAAAACATTCAGTACTTC.

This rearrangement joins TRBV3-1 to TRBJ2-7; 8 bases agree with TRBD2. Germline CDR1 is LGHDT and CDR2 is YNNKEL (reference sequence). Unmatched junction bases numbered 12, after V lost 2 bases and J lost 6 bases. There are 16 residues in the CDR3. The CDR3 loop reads CASSQFLAGGQGEQYF. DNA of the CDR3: TGTGCCAGCAGCCAATTTTTGGCGGGAGGCCAAGGCGAGCAGTACTTC.

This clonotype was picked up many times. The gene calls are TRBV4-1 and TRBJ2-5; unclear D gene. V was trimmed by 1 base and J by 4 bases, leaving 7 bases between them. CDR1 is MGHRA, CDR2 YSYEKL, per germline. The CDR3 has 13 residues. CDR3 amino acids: CASSQAPRETQYF. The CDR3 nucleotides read TGCGCCAGCAGCCAAGCCCCTCGAGAGACCCAGTACTTC.

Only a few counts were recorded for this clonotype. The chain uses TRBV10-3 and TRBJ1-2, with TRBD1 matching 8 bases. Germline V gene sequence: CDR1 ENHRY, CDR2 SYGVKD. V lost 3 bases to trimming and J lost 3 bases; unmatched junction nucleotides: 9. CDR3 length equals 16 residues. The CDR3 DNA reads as TGTGCCATCAGTGATAACAGGGGGAAAGGGGACTATGGCTACACCTTC. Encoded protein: CAISDNRGKGDYGYTF.

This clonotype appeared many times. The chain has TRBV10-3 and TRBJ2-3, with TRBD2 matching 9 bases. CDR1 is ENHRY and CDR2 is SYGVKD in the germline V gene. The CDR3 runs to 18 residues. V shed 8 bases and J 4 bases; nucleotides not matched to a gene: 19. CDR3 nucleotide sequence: TGTGCCATCTCCACGTTAATTCGGGAGCTAGCGGGACCAGATACGCAGTATTTT. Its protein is CAISTLIRELAGPDTQYF.

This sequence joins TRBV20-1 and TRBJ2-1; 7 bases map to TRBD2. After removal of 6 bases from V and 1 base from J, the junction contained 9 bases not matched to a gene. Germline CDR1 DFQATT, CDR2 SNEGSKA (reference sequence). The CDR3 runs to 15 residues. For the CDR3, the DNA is TGCAGTGCCACTCAGCGGGACCCTTCCTACAATGAGCAGTTCTTC. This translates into CSATQRDPSYNEQFF.

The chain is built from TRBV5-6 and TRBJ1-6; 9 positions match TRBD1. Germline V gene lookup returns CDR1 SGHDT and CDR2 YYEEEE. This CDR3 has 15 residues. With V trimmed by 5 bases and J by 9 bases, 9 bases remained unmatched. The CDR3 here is CASRRGQGFGSPLHF. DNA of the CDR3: TGTGCCAGCAGAAGGGGACAGGGTTTCGGTTCACCCCTCCACTTT. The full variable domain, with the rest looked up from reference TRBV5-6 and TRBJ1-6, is DAGVTQSPTHLIKTRGQQVTLRCSPKSGHDTVSWYQQALGQGPQFIFQYYEEEERQRGNFPDRFSGHQFPNYSSELNVNALLLGDSALYLCASRRGQGFGSPLHFGNGTRLTVT.

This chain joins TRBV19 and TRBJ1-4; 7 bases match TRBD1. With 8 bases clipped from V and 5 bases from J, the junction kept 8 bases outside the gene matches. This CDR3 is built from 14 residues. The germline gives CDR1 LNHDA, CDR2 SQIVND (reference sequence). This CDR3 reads CASAWTGYNEKLFF. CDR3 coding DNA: TGTGCCAGTGCTTGGACAGGCTACAATGAAAAACTGTTTTTT.

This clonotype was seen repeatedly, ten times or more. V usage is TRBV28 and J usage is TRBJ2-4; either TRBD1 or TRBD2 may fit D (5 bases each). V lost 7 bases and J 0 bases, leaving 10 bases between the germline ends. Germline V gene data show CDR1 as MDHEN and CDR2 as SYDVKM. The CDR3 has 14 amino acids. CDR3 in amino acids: CASTPGTAKNIQYF. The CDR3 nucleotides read TGTGCCAGCACCCCCGGGACAGCCAAAAACATTCAGTACTTC.

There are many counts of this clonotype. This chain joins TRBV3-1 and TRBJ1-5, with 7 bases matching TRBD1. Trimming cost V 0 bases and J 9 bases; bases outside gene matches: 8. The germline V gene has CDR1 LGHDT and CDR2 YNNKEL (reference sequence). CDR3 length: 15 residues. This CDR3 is CASSQDAQGETPQHF. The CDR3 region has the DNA TGTGCCAGCAGCCAAGATGCCCAGGGGGAAACGCCCCAGCATTTT.

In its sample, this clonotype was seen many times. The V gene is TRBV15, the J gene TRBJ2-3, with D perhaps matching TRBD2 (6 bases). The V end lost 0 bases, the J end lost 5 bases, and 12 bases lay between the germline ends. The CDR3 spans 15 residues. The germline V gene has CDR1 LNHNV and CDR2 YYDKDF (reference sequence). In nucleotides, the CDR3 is TGTGCCACCAGCAGAGATCGAGGGACTCAAGATACGCAGTATTTT. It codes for CATSRDRGTQDTQYF.

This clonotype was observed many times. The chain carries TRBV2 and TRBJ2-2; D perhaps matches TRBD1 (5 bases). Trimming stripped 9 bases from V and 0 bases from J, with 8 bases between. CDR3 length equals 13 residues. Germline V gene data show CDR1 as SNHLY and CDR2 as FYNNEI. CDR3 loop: CASRGSNTGELFF. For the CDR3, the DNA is TGTGCCAGTAGGGGTTCGAACACCGGGGAGCTGTTTTTT.

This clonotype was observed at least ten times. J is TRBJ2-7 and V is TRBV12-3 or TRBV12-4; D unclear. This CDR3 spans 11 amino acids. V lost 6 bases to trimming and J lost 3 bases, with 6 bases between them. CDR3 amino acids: CASRSYYEQYF. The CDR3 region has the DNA TGTGCCAGCAGGTCTTACTACGAGCAGTACTTC.

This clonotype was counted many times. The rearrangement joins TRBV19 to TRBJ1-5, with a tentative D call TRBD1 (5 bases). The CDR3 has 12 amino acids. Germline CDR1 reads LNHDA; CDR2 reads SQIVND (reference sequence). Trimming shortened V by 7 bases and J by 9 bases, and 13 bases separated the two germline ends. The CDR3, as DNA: TGTGCCAGTACCACGCTGGGGGGGCCCCAGCATTTT. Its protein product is CASTTLGGPQHF.

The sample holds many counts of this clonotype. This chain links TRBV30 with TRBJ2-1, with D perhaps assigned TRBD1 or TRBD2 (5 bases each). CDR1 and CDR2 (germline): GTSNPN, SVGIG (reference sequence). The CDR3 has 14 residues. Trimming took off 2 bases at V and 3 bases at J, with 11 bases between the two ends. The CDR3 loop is CAWSTGTSYNEQFF. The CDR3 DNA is TGTGCCTGGAGTACCGGGACCAGCTACAATGAGCAGTTCTTC.

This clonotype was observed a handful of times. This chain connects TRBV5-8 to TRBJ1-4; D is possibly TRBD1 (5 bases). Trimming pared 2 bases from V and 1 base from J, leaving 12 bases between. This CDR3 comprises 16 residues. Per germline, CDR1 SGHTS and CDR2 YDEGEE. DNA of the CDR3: TGTGCCAGCAGCTTCGGGCAGGGCGGAACTAATGAAAAACTGTTTTTT. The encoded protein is CASSFGQGGTNEKLFF. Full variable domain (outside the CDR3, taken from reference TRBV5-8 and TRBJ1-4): EAGVTQSPTHLIKTRGQQATLRCSPISGHTSVYWYQQALGLGLQFLLWYDEGEERNRGNFPPRFSGRQFPNYSSELNVNALELEDSALYLCASSFGQGGTNEKLFFGSGTQLSVL.

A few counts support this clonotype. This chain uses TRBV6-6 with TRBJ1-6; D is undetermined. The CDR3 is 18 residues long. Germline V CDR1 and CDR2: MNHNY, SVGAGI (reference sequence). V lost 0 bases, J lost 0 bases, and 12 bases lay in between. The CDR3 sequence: CASSYSKFGSSYNSPLHF. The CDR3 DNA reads TGTGCCAGCAGTTACTCGAAATTTGGGAGCTCCTATAATTCACCCCTCCACTTT.